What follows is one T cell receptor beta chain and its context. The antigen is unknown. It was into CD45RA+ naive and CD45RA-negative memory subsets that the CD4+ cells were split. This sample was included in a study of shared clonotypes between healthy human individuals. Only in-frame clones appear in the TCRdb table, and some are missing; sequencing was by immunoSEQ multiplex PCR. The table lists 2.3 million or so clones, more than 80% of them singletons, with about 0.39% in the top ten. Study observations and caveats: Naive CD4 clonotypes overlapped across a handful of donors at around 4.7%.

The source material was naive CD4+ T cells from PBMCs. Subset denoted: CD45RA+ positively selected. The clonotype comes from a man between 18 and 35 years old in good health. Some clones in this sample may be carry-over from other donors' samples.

The CDR3 spells CASSPSTLMKGANVLTF. The CDR3 DNA reads as TGCGCCAGCAGCCCCTCCACACTAATGAAGGGGGCCAACGTCCTGACTTTC. The V gene is TRBV5-1, the J gene TRBJ2-6; D not certain. Germline values: CDR1 SGHRS, CDR2 YFSETQ. V lost 4 bases to trimming and J lost 4 bases, with 18 bases between them. This CDR3 has 17 residues.